This TCR beta chain was sequenced for a study of OX40 agonist ivuxolimab in advanced cancers. Cycle 7 day 1, cycle 4 day 1, and baseline were the timepoints at which blood was sampled. In germline, CDR1 is SGHRS, CDR2 YFSETQ. This CDR3 contains 11 residues. The ends were cut back, 5 bases at V and 1 base at J, with 3 bases in the middle. TCRdb's table, derived via immunoSEQ multiplex PCR, lists solely in-frame clones and lacks some. In the table there are 100,000 to 110,000 clones, roughly 90% of which are singletons. The rearrangement uses TRBV5-1 and TRBJ1-1; no definite D call. The specimen was CD4+ or CD8+ T cells sorted from blood, collected in a trial of the OX40 agonist ivuxolimab. The TCR sequence derives from an adult with an advanced solid tumor such as melanoma, head and neck, liver or kidney cancer. This chain's CDR3 is CASRGNTEAFF. CDR3 nucleotide sequence: TGCGCCAGCAGAGGGAACACTGAAGCTTTCTTT.